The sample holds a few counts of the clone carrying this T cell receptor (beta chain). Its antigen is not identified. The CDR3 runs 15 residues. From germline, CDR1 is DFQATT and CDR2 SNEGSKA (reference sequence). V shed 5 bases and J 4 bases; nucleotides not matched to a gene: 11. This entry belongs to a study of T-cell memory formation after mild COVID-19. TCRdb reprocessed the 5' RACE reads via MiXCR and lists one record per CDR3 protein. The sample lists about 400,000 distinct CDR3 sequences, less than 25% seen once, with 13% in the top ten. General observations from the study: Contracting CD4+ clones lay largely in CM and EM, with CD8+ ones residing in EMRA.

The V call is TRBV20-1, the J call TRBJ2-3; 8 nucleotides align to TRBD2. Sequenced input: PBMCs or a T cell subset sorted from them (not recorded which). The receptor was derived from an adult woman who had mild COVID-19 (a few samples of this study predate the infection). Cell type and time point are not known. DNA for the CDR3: TGCAGTGCTCCCCTTAGCGGGGATTTGGCAGATACGCAGTATTTT. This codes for CSAPLSGDLADTQYF.